This is a list of T cell receptor beta chains from one sample in a study of T cell clonotyping in hematopoietic cell transplantation. Libraries were prepared by immunoSEQ multiplex PCR; TCRdb keeps only in-frame clonotypes and omits some of them. Found here are about 29,000 clones, about 90% of them singletons; the top ten hold approximately 12%. The sequencing used PBMCs, collected 100 days after allogeneic stem cell transplant. These receptors all stem from a female patient aged 50 to 60 who had an allogeneic stem cell transplant from a related donor, so the T cells may come from the graft donor. Some clones in this sample may be carry-over from other donors' samples. Each CDR3 is given without its conserved first and last residue.

V gene	CDR3 length	J gene	CDR3 protein
TRBV9	13	TRBJ2-1	ASSEGSGGAEEQF
TRBV5-4	15	TRBJ2-5	ASSPGTSGTPQETQY
TRBV19	14	TRBJ2-2	ASSTAGILATGELF
TRBV18	13	TRBJ2-7	ASSPRTGDSYEQY
TRBV5-1	13	TRBJ1-1	ASSSSPSESGEAF
TRBV6-6	10	TRBJ1-5	ASGPGDQPQH
TRBV19	12	TRBJ2-7	ASSARNAPREQY
TRBV7-8	13	TRBJ1-1	ASSPAGGENTEAF
TRBV10-3	15	TRBJ2-7	AISEALGLAGGYEQY
TRBV5-1	11	TRBJ1-6	ASSNSYNSPLH
TRBV28	11	TRBJ1-3	ASIDSSGNTIY
TRBV6-6	14	TRBJ1-2	ASSPEDRGPNYGYT
TRBV30	12	TRBJ1-5	AWRAPTGGQPQH
TRBV29-1	10	TRBJ1-2	SVRVTNYGYT
TRBV9	12	TRBJ2-3	ASSALVSTDTQY
TRBV6-4	14	TRBJ2-3	ASSDSRTGPTDTQY
TRBV23-1	11	TRBJ1-2	ASSVTGSYGYT
TRBV7-2	13	TRBJ1-5	ASRPAGQGNQPQH
TRBV19	12	TRBJ2-7	ASSARDRDYEQY
TRBV7-3	12	TRBJ2-3	ASSLNPSTDTQY
TRBV7-2	14	TRBJ2-7	ASSLDPASGGREQY
TRBV18	14	TRBJ1-2	ASSGTGARINYGYT
TRBV23-1	14	TRBJ1-5	ASSQWDRAERWPQH
TRBV29-1	11	TRBJ2-7	SVTGSLSYEQY
TRBV6-1	11	TRBJ2-5	ASVTSTQETQY
TRBV2	12	TRBJ2-3	ASTSYGGTDTQY
TRBV5-1	11	TRBJ2-5	ASRWGGEETQY
TRBV5-1	12	TRBJ1-1	ASSRDRQNTEAF
TRBV30	13	TRBJ2-7	AWTPPGGFSYEQY
TRBV5-1	12	TRBJ2-1	ASRKESGGREQF
TRBV6-6	13	TRBJ1-4	ASSAIIGPGEKLF
TRBV6-6	13	TRBJ1-2	ASREPGREAYGYT
TRBV11-2	12	TRBJ1-4	ASSSTGGREKLF
TRBV5-1	13	TRBJ1-1	ASSLGHRGVTEAF
TRBV6-5	13	TRBJ2-7	ASSPGSAPGGEQY
TRBV5-4	12	TRBJ2-5	ASSRGAGVETQY
TRBV6-5	12	TRBJ2-7	ASSYNPQGYEQY
TRBV4-3	12	TRBJ1-2	ASSQEERFYGYT
TRBV20-1	9	TRBJ2-7	SAKAGGEQY
TRBV5-6	13	TRBJ1-2	ASSLVVSRGKSYT
TRBV5-4	13	TRBJ1-1	ASSLGRPMNTEAF
TRBV5-1	13	TRBJ2-5	ASSLALAGGETQY
TRBV4-1	13	TRBJ1-2	ASSQEGTGGYGYT
TRBV7-2	13	TRBJ2-7	ASSLLAGGSGEQY
TRBV7-3	12	TRBJ1-1	ASSLDLQGTEAF
TRBV19	14	TRBJ1-4	ASSIPIGATNEKLF
TRBV29-1	11	TRBJ1-4	SVEVLRNEKLF
TRBV5-1	13	TRBJ2-5	ASRLGAAGQGSQY
TRBV7-2	10	TRBJ1-5	ASSPTPGPQH
TRBV30	10	TRBJ1-3	AWKGSGNTIY
TRBV9	9	TRBJ2-7	ASSAGYEQY
TRBV7-8	16	TRBJ2-5	ASSLGSGGRAAGETQY
TRBV25-1	10	TRBJ2-3	ASSAQGNTQY
TRBV15	12	TRBJ1-1	ATSYGAVNTEAF
TRBV12-5	11	TRBJ1-3	ASGFNSGNTIY
TRBV30	12	TRBJ2-7	AWSASLGPYEQY
TRBV29-1	9	TRBJ1-2	SVGGEGGYT